The clone carrying this T cell receptor beta chain was recorded at least ten times. What it binds is not known. The germline CDR1 and CDR2 sequences are SGHRS and YFSETQ. V gave up 0 bases and J gave up 5 bases, with 11 bases separating them. This CDR3 spans 14 amino acids. This record belongs to a study of Graves' ophthalmopathy and Graves' hyperthyroidism. For the study at large: Samples of peripheral blood were obtained at initial diagnosis, prior to treatment of any kind.

Study-level results: Blood also carried most expanded thyroid clonotypes exceeding 0.001 frequency. A classifier, a 13-signature model, separated ophthalmopathy from stable hyperthyroidism with about 88% sensitivity and around 83% specificity.

Amplification targeted the TCR beta CDR3 regions, with RNA transcripts as the source material. HTBI primers were used in a first-round RT-PCR, which preceded a second-round multiplex PCR. In TCRdb, the multiplex PCR reads were re-called with MiXCR into one record per CDR3 protein. The sample shows 210,000 or so distinct CDR3 sequences, under 30% of them seen only once. This TCR was sampled from a man aged 50-60 years with Graves' ophthalmopathy. V usage is TRBV5-1 and J usage is TRBJ2-5; D not certain. The sequencing input was peripheral blood. In DNA form, the CDR3 reads TGCGCCAGCAGCTTGGGGAGAAGTGGGGAGACCCAGTACTTC. Encoded protein: CASSLGRSGETQYF.